The 32 T cell receptor beta chains reported below all come from one sample, sequenced in a study of T cells after somatic rescue of genetic block. Produced via immunoSEQ multiplex PCR; TCRdb's table is partial and in-frame only. The table includes over 10,000 clones, over 55% detected once. Sequencing was done on a sample of peripheral blood mononuclear cells (PBMCs). These receptor sequences come from a boy between 10 and 17 years old.

This clone was observed a few times. The sample has other DNA sequences that encode this CDR3 too. This chain links TRBV19 with TRBJ1-6, with TRBD1 identical over 8 bases. This CDR3 is built from 15 residues. J was trimmed by 9 bases and V by 1 base; bases with no gene match: 5. Per the germline V gene, CDR1 is LNHDA and CDR2 is SQIVND (reference sequence). Here the CDR3 reads CASSIGAGGGSPLHF. In DNA, the CDR3 is TGTGCCAGTAGTATAGGGGCAGGGGGCGGTTCACCCCTCCACTTT.

This clone occurred a few times. The chain carries TRBV10-3 and TRBJ2-1; 9 nucleotides line up with TRBD2. Germline-derived CDR1 and CDR2 are ENHRY and SYGVKD. The length of the CDR3 is 15 residues. The ends lost 2 bases at V and 10 bases at J; junction bases unmatched: 9. CDR3 coding DNA: TGTGCCATCAGTGAGCCTCACTCTAGCGGGAACGAGCAGTTCTTC. This codes for CAISEPHSSGNEQFF.

This clone was seen more than once but under ten times. The chain recombines TRBV18 with TRBJ1-1; 7 bases map to TRBD1. Losses at the gene ends were 4 bases for V and 0 bases for J; bases not matched to a gene: 8. This CDR3 region has 16 residues. Germline V gene lookup returns CDR1 KGHSH and CDR2 LQKENI. CDR3 sequence (DNA): TGTGCCAGCTCACTTGGGACAGATAGAATGAACACTGAAGCTTTCTTT. This encodes CASSLGTDRMNTEAFF.

The genes are TRBV19 and TRBJ2-5; D not resolved. Between the trimmed V and J ends, which lost 1 base and 4 bases, there was a span of 13 bases. CDR1 is LNHDA and CDR2 is SQIVND in the germline V gene (reference sequence). The CDR3 is 15 residues long. CDR3 coding DNA: TGTGCCAGTAGTATAGTAGGTAGTTTCGGAGAGACCCAGTACTTC. Residues: CASSIVGSFGETQYF.

Here the CDR3 reads CASSPLQGNQPQHF. In DNA, the CDR3 is TGTGCCAGCTCACCACTTCAGGGGAATCAGCCCCAGCATTTT. The rearrangement links TRBV18 to TRBJ1-5; D perhaps matches TRBD1 (6 bases). This CDR3 comprises 14 residues. Germline V gene sequence: CDR1 KGHSH, CDR2 LQKENI. V lost 1 base, J lost 4 bases, and 8 bases lay in between.

This clone was seen more than once but under ten times. The rearrangement links TRBV2 to TRBJ2-7; 8 bases are a match to TRBD2. This CDR3 contains 16 residues. The germline V gene encodes CDR1 SNHLY and CDR2 FYNNEI. V trimming: 3 bases; J trimming: 2 bases; junction bases outside the gene matches: 9. Here the CDR3 reads CASSEGLPGGAYEQYF. Here the CDR3 DNA reads TGTGCCAGCAGTGAGGGACTGCCGGGAGGGGCCTACGAGCAGTACTTC. Full variable domain (remainder filled in from reference TRBV2 and TRBJ2-7): EPEVTQTPSHQVTQMGQEVILRCVPISNHLYFYWYRQILGQKVEFLVSFYNNEISEKSEIFDDQFSVERPDGSNFTLKIRSTKLEDSAMYFCASSEGLPGGAYEQYFGPGTRLTVT.

The V and J genes are TRBV25-1 and TRBJ1-3, with D possibly matching TRBD1 (6 bases). Per germline, CDR1 MGHDK and CDR2 SYGVNS. Trimming removed 3 bases at V and 4 bases at J, with 13 bases between. The length of the CDR3 is 15 residues. CDR3 in amino acids: CASSDPAQGGNTIYF. CDR3 in DNA: TGTGCCAGCAGTGATCCCGCACAGGGCGGAAACACCATATATTTT.

The rearrangement joins TRBV12-1 to TRBJ1-1. TRBV12-1 is a recognized pseudogene. CDR3 length: 17 amino acids. The CDR3 nucleotides read TGTGCCAGCAGCTTTGCGCAGGCGGGGCCCTCGATAACTGAAGCTTTCTTT. It encodes CASSFAQAGPSITEAFF.

The chain joins TRBV6-4 to TRBJ2-2; TRBD1 or TRBD2 may be the D gene (5 bases each). V gave up 0 bases and J gave up 2 bases, with 16 bases separating them. The germline V gene encodes CDR1 MRHNA and CDR2 SNTAGT. CDR3 size: 18 residues. CDR3 in amino acids: CASSDSIRKRDNTGELFF. CDR3 coding DNA: TGTGCCAGCAGTGACTCGATCCGAAAAAGGGACAACACCGGGGAGCTGTTTTTT.

This sequence joins TRBV30 and TRBJ2-1; TRBD2 aligns across 14 bases. V gave up 1 base and J gave up 1 base; unmatched junction bases: 3. Germline V gene lookup returns CDR1 GTSNPN and CDR2 SVGIG (reference sequence). The CDR3 is 17 amino acids. CDR3 sequence (DNA): TGTGCCTGGAGTGGACTAGCGGGGGGGCCGTCCTACAATGAGCAGTTCTTC. Its protein product is CAWSGLAGGPSYNEQFF. The full variable domain, rest sourced from reference TRBV30 and TRBJ2-1, is SQTIHQWPATLVQPVGSPLSLECTVEGTSNPNLYWYRQAAGRGLQLLFYSVGIGQISSEVPQNLSASRPQDRQFILSSKKLLLSDSGFYLCAWSGLAGGPSYNEQFFGPGTRLTVL.

This rearrangement joins TRBV18 to TRBJ2-6; a possible D gene is TRBD1 (6 bases). The CDR3 contains 17 residues. Trimming stripped 5 bases from V and 0 bases from J, with 14 bases between. In germline, CDR1 is KGHSH, CDR2 LQKENI. The CDR3 here is CASSSLGQTSGANVLTF. The CDR3 DNA follows: TGTGCCAGCTCATCCCTTGGACAGACCTCTGGGGCCAACGTCCTGACTTTC.

V usage is TRBV27 and J usage is TRBJ2-1, with no clear D. Trimming cost V 6 bases and J 10 bases, with 19 bases left between them. Germline V lookup: CDR1 MNHEY, CDR2 SMNVEV (reference sequence). The CDR3 contains 14 residues. CDR3 sequence reads: CASSIRWLAWEQFF. CDR3 nucleotide sequence: TGTGCCAGCAGCATTAGGTGGCTGGCTTGGGAGCAGTTCTTC.

The rearrangement joins TRBV6-1 to TRBJ2-5; TRBD1 agrees at 8 bases. CDR1 is MNHNS, CDR2 SASEGT, per germline. Trimming at V came to 6 bases and at J to 3 bases, leaving 3 bases not matched to a gene. This CDR3 has 13 residues. The CDR3 protein is CASRGTGKETQYF. The CDR3 DNA is TGTGCCAGCAGGGGGACAGGTAAAGAGACCCAGTACTTC.

Only a few counts were recorded for this clone. The V call is TRBV6-5, the J call TRBJ2-1, with a possible D match to TRBD2 (5 bases). The ends were cut back, 4 bases at V and 1 base at J, with 11 bases in the middle. The CDR3 totals 15 residues. Germline CDR1 and CDR2: MNHEY and SVGAGI. CDR3 coding DNA: TGTGCCAGCAGTTCCCTCCCGGGGTCCTACAATGAGCAGTTCTTC. Encoded protein: CASSSLPGSYNEQFF.

This clone came up a few times. The chain recombines TRBV18 with TRBJ1-2; 12 nucleotides agree with TRBD1. Germline loops: CDR1 KGHSH, CDR2 LQKENI. The CDR3 is 15 residues long. With V trimmed by 5 bases and J by 4 bases, 5 bases remained unmatched. The CDR3 loop reads CASSAGQGAVYGYTF. Here the CDR3 DNA reads TGTGCCAGCTCAGCGGGACAGGGGGCTGTCTATGGCTACACCTTC.

In its sample, this clone ranks as medium-sized (0.01 to 0.1%). The chain uses TRBV5-4 and TRBJ1-3; D ambiguous. Germline assignment: CDR1 SGHNT and CDR2 YYREEE (reference sequence). The V gene lost 1 base and the J gene lost 0 bases, with 8 bases spanning the gap. This CDR3 is 15 amino acids long. The CDR3 region has the DNA TGTGCCAGCAGCTTGTTTGGAACCTCTGGAAACACCATATATTTT. It yields the protein CASSLFGTSGNTIYF.

V usage is TRBV28 and J usage is TRBJ1-2; D remains unclear. In germline, CDR1 is MDHEN, CDR2 SYDVKM. There are 14 residues in the CDR3. Trimming pared 6 bases from V and 2 bases from J, leaving 13 bases between. This CDR3 reads CASRLPHLNYGYTF. CDR3 sequence (DNA): TGTGCCAGCAGATTACCACACCTAAACTATGGCTACACCTTC.

The CDR3 sequence: CATSPRDTGELFF. CDR3 bases: TGCGCCACTTCCCCGCGGGACACCGGGGAGCTGTTTTTT. V is TRBV5-1 and J is TRBJ2-2, with a tentative D call TRBD2 (5 bases). This CDR3 has 13 amino acids. Looked up from germline, CDR1 is SGHRS and CDR2 is YFSETQ. The V gene lost 9 bases and the J gene lost 3 bases, with 12 bases spanning the gap.

The chain employs TRBV12-2 and TRBJ1-4. TRBV12-2 is designated a pseudogene. The length of the CDR3 is 13 residues. The chain's CDR3 is CASRLMENEKLFF. CDR3 DNA: TGTGCAAGTCGCTTAATGGAGAATGAAAAACTGTTTTTT.

The chain uses TRBV7-9 and TRBJ2-3, with TRBD2 matching over 14 bases. CDR1 and CDR2 (germline): SEHNR, FQNEAQ (reference sequence). Germline trimming cut 3 bases from V and 8 bases from J; bases unmatched to any gene: 10. The CDR3 covers 17 residues. CDR3 sequence: CASSLFGTSGRRSTQYF. The CDR3 DNA follows: TGTGCCAGCAGCTTGTTCGGGACTAGCGGGAGACGTAGTACGCAGTATTTT.

This sequence joins TRBV21-1 and TRBJ1-2. TRBV21-1 is a pseudogene segment. The CDR3 consists of 10 residues. The CDR3 spells CAISFGGYTF. CDR3 nucleotides: TGTGCCATTTCGTTCGGAGGCTACACCTTC.

The chain employs TRBV6-5 and TRBJ2-1; the D gene is possibly TRBD1 (6 bases). The CDR3 loop spans 16 amino acids. CDR1 and CDR2 from the germline V gene are MNHEY and SVGAGI. The germline V and J ends were trimmed by 4 bases and 10 bases, with 23 bases remaining between them. The CDR3: CASSFSRTASGTEQFF. The DNA of the CDR3 is TGTGCCAGCAGTTTCTCCCGGACAGCCTCAGGAACCGAGCAGTTCTTC.

The V and J genes are TRBV6-5 and TRBJ2-1; D call uncertain. The CDR3 runs 13 residues. The germline gives CDR1 MNHEY, CDR2 SVGAGI. The V gene lost 0 bases and the J gene lost 4 bases, with 4 bases spanning the gap. CDR3 nucleotide sequence: TGTGCCAGCAGTTACTCGGTTTACAATGAGCAGTTCTTC. Encoded protein: CASSYSVYNEQFF.

The CDR3 sequence is CASSFYRAGSGEQYF. DNA of the CDR3: TGTGCCAGCAGTTTTTATAGGGCAGGGTCGGGCGAGCAGTACTTC. The V and J genes are TRBV28 and TRBJ2-7; D might be TRBD1 (5 bases). The germline V gene encodes CDR1 MDHEN and CDR2 SYDVKM. The CDR3 spans 15 residues. The V end was cut by 3 bases, the J end by 6 bases, with 18 bases between.

Only a few counts were recorded for this clone. V is TRBV6-5 and J is TRBJ2-5; TRBD2 agrees at 9 bases. V lost 5 bases to trimming and J lost 5 bases; unmatched junction nucleotides: 9. This CDR3 has 15 amino acids. In germline, CDR1 is MNHEY, CDR2 SVGAGI. The CDR3 spells CASSAGLAKGETQYF. In DNA, the CDR3 is TGTGCCAGCAGTGCGGGACTAGCTAAGGGGGAGACCCAGTACTTC.

This rearrangement joins TRBV6-7 to TRBJ2-5; 9 bases agree with TRBD1. TRBV6-7 is an ORF; its function is uncertain. Trimming removed 2 bases from V and 3 bases from J; junction bases left unmatched: 4. This CDR3 has 15 residues. The CDR3 DNA reads as TGTGCCAGCAGTTACCCGCGACAGGGGGAAGAGACCCAGTACTTC. Amino acids: CASSYPRQGEETQYF.

This clone appeared a single time. The rearrangement uses TRBV7-2 and TRBJ2-7; D remains unclear. Germline V gives CDR1 SGHTA, CDR2 FQGNSA. The CDR3 contains 16 residues. Trimming left V 5 bases short and J 0 bases short, with 17 bases between. CDR3 in DNA: TGTGCCAGCAGCCCGTCGTGGGTGAGGAGCTCCTACGAGCAGTACTTC. This gives the protein CASSPSWVRSSYEQYF.

CDR3 protein: CSPTGQSEQFF. CDR3 nucleotides: TGCAGCCCGACAGGGCAAAGTGAGCAGTTCTTC. This chain uses TRBV20-1 with TRBJ2-1; 7 bases are a match to TRBD1. The germline gives CDR1 DFQATT, CDR2 SNEGSKA (reference sequence). The CDR3 covers 11 residues.

This clone has just a few counts. This chain joins TRBV28 and TRBJ2-7; D possibly corresponds to TRBD2 (7 bases). The CDR3 loop spans 16 amino acids. Germline values: CDR1 MDHEN, CDR2 SYDVKM. Deletions cut 4 bases from V and 3 bases from J, with 19 bases between. CDR3 residues: CASSSSTGGRYYEQYF. DNA for the CDR3: TGTGCCAGCAGTTCTTCTACGGGGGGCCGATACTACGAGCAGTACTTC.

This chain connects TRBV5-1 to TRBJ1-4; D is ambiguous. In germline, CDR1 is SGHRS, CDR2 YFSETQ. This CDR3 is built from 14 residues. The V gene lost 3 bases and the J gene lost 0 bases, with 6 bases spanning the gap. The CDR3 nucleotides are TGCGCCAGCAGCTGGGCGCCAACTAATGAAAAACTGTTTTTT. The encoded protein is CASSWAPTNEKLFF.

This clone was seen only once. V is TRBV9 and J is TRBJ2-5; 12 nucleotides agree with TRBD2. Germline loops: CDR1 SGDLS, CDR2 YYNGEE. The trim removed 4 bases at V and 2 bases at J, leaving 9 bases unmatched. The CDR3 spans 17 residues. The CDR3 protein is CASSPQRTSGIQETQYF. The DNA of the CDR3 is TGTGCCAGCAGCCCCCAGCGGACTAGCGGGATTCAAGAGACCCAGTACTTC.

This sequence joins TRBV5-1 and TRBJ2-5, with 8 bases fitting TRBD1. The J call may be in error: the DNA end matches TRBJ2-7 better. This CDR3 comprises 14 residues. Germline loops: CDR1 SGHRS, CDR2 YFSETQ. CDR3: CASSRQGPLYEQYF. The CDR3 DNA follows: TGCGCCAGCAGCCGACAGGGGCCATTGTACGAGCAGTACTTC.